Shown below are 16 T cell receptor beta chains from a single sample sequenced in a study of T cell repertoires in cytomegalovirus infection. TCRdb independently ran MiXCR on the reads; one entry per CDR3 protein. The sample lists around 900,000 distinct CDR3 sequences; approximately 33% were seen once. Their antigens are not known. Sequencing was performed on cultured CD8+ T cells from PBMCs, taken from culture after CMV antigen stimulation. The receptors were gathered from a human donor in good health (CMV status not recorded). Some clones in this sample may be carry-over from other donors' samples.

This clonotype was observed a few times. This chain connects TRBV18 to TRBJ1-5, with D tentatively TRBD1 (5 bases). Per germline, CDR1 KGHSH and CDR2 LQKENI. CDR3 length: 16 amino acids. V was cut by 0 bases and J by 0 bases, with 9 bases left in between. For the CDR3, the DNA is TGTGCCAGCTCACCACCAGACAGCCTTAGCAATCAGCCCCAGCATTTT. Protein sequence: CASSPPDSLSNQPQHF.

There are a few counts of this clonotype. The CDR3 DNA reads TGTGCCAGCAGTTTTTCGGGGGGGCCCGTCCGAGAGACCCAGTACTTC. Translating gives CASSFSGGPVRETQYF. The chain employs TRBV12-3 or TRBV12-4 and TRBJ2-5, with 8 bases aligning to TRBD2. There are 16 residues in the CDR3. Trimming at V came to 3 bases and at J to 4 bases, leaving 10 bases not matched to a gene.

The table lists this clonotype with a few counts. The chain couples TRBV27 to TRBJ2-1; no reliable D call. The CDR3 runs to 14 residues. Germline CDR1 is MNHEY and CDR2 is SMNVEV (reference sequence). Trimming pared 3 bases from V and 0 bases from J, leaving 6 bases between. CDR3 loop: CASSFDFSYNEQFF. In DNA, the CDR3 is TGTGCCAGCAGTTTTGATTTCTCCTACAATGAGCAGTTCTTC.

The genes are TRBV24-1 and TRBJ1-5, with D possibly being TRBD1 (6 bases). Between the trimmed V and J ends, which lost 3 bases and 4 bases, there was a span of 9 bases. Germline-derived CDR1 and CDR2 are KGHDR and SFDVKD. This CDR3 is built from 14 residues. The CDR3 DNA follows: TGTGCCACCAGTGATCCCGGGACAAATCAGCCCCAGCATTTT. This encodes CATSDPGTNQPQHF.

This chain connects TRBV27 to TRBJ2-2, with a tentative D call TRBD1 (6 bases). Per germline, CDR1 MNHEY and CDR2 SMNVEV (reference sequence). V lost 0 bases and J lost 6, with 14 bases in between. This CDR3 region has 16 residues. CDR3 loop: CASSLSEAGAAGELFF. The CDR3 nucleotides read TGTGCCAGCAGTTTATCAGAGGCAGGGGCCGCCGGGGAGCTGTTTTTT.

A few counts support this clonotype. V and J are TRBV7-8 and TRBJ2-5; D is possibly TRBD2 (7 bases). The CDR3 length is 14 residues. Trimming removed 5 bases at V and 5 bases at J, with 15 bases between. From germline, CDR1 is SGHVS and CDR2 FQNEAQ. The CDR3 spells CASSETRGGETQYF. The CDR3 nucleotides read TGTGCCAGCAGCGAAACGAGGGGGGGGGAGACCCAGTACTTC.

In this sample, this clonotype turned up once. V gene TRBV6-6 combines with J gene TRBJ2-1; 7 positions match TRBD2. Trimming cost V 5 bases and J 0 bases; bases outside gene matches: 10. CDR1 is MNHNY and CDR2 is SVGAGI in the germline V gene (reference sequence). The CDR3 runs 17 residues. CDR3 region: CASSVRLARSSYNEQFF. The DNA for the CDR3 is TGTGCCAGCAGTGTAAGACTAGCAAGGAGCTCCTACAATGAGCAGTTCTTC.

J is TRBJ2-1 and V is TRBV6-2 or TRBV6-3; 7 bases are shared with TRBD1. Looked up from germline, CDR1 is MNHEY and CDR2 is SVGEGT. The CDR3 runs to 15 residues. With V trimmed by 6 bases and J by 5 bases, 10 bases remained unmatched. Here the CDR3 reads CASSHPYRGHNEQFF. Written as DNA, the CDR3 is TGTGCCAGCAGCCATCCCTACAGGGGACACAATGAGCAGTTCTTC.

The chain links TRBV19 to TRBJ2-3; a weak D match, TRBD1 (6 bases). The CDR3 contains 18 residues. With 7 bases removed from V and 3 bases from J, the gap between germline ends came to 26 bases. Germline V lookup: CDR1 LNHDA, CDR2 SQIVND (reference sequence). The CDR3 nucleotides read TGTGCCAGTACGACCGGTGACAGGTATAGGGCCCTAACAGATACGCAGTATTTT. Its translation is CASTTGDRYRALTDTQYF.

V and J are TRBV5-5 and TRBJ1-6, with 7 nucleotides matching TRBD1. Germline V gene lookup returns CDR1 SGHKS and CDR2 YYEKEE (reference sequence). This CDR3 has 17 amino acids. V gave up 3 bases and J gave up 6 bases; unmatched junction bases: 12. The CDR3 is CASSSFLRQGGNSPLHF. CDR3 DNA: TGTGCCAGCAGCTCCTTTCTGAGACAGGGTGGTAATTCACCCCTCCACTTT.

This clonotype came up many times. The gene calls are TRBV7-9 and TRBJ2-2; perhaps TRBD1 as D (6 bases). The CDR3 loop spans 18 amino acids. In germline, CDR1 is SEHNR, CDR2 FQNEAQ (reference sequence). V shed 2 bases and J shed 0 bases, with 16 bases lying between them. The CDR3 DNA reads as TGTGCCAGCAGCTTACCCTACGGTGGGACAACGAACACCGGGGAGCTGTTTTTT. It is translated as CASSLPYGGTTNTGELFF.

The chain is built from TRBV10-3 and TRBJ2-5; the D is unclear. CDR1 ENHRY and CDR2 SYGVKD come from the germline V gene. Trimming stripped 4 bases from V and 4 bases from J, with 7 bases between. This CDR3 is 12 amino acids long. CDR3 residues: CAISGLSETQYF. The DNA of the CDR3 is TGTGCCATCAGTGGACTTTCAGAGACCCAGTACTTC.

The chain is built from TRBV20-1 and TRBJ1-5; D unresolved. The CDR3 runs 13 residues. Germline assignment: CDR1 DFQATT and CDR2 SNEGSKA (reference sequence). V lost 3 bases to trimming and J lost 1 base, with 7 bases between them. DNA for the CDR3: TGCAGTGCTAGGGCGGTCAGCAATCAGCCCCAGCATTTT. As protein: CSARAVSNQPQHF.

The CDR3 here is CASSYSTVAGYTF. In DNA, the CDR3 is TGTGCCAGCAGTTACTCGACGGTTGCTGGCTACACCTTC. The chain joins TRBV6-2 or TRBV6-3 to TRBJ1-2; D gene unclear. Deletions cut 0 bases from V and 7 bases from J, with 9 bases between. CDR3 length: 13 residues. CDR1 is MNHEY and CDR2 is SVGEGT in the germline V gene.

CDR3 loop: CASSYSRGRDSYNEQFF. In DNA, the CDR3 is TGTGCCAGCAGTTATTCCAGGGGCCGGGACTCCTACAATGAGCAGTTCTTC. The chain joins TRBV6-6 to TRBJ2-1, with TRBD1 as a possible D gene (6 bases). The length of the CDR3 is 17 residues. The V end was cut by 3 bases, the J end by 0 bases, with 15 bases between. Germline V gene lookup returns CDR1 MNHNY and CDR2 SVGAGI (reference sequence).

This clonotype turned up a few times. DNA of the CDR3: TGTGCCAGCAGCTTGGGACAGGGAGCGTGGGACTATCAGCCCCAGCATTTT. Its translation is CASSLGQGAWDYQPQHF. The chain links TRBV7-8 to TRBJ1-5, with TRBD1 identical over 9 bases. CDR1 is SGHVS, CDR2 FQNEAQ, per germline. There are 17 residues in the CDR3. J lost 5 bases, V lost 3 bases, and 11 bases had no gene match. Looking up the rest from reference TRBV7-8 and TRBJ1-5 gives the full variable domain: GAGVSQSPRYKVAKRGQDVALRCDPISGHVSLFWYQQALGQGPEFLTYFQNEAQLDKSGLPSDRFFAERPEGSVSTLKIQRTQQEDSAVYLCASSLGQGAWDYQPQHFGDGTRLSIL.